Sequencing of this T cell receptor (beta chain) was carried out in a study of tumor-infiltrating lymphocytes in primary liver carcinoma. Whole-study context: T1-T3 N0M0 was the stage of the tumors, which were roughly 4.2 to 10 cm across. Study findings and constraints: Tumor region pairs outstripped tumor-adjacent and tumor-blood pairs in overlap.

Unsorted whole blood yielded blood RNA, and germline DNA was extracted as well. They drew about 3.9 milliliters of peripheral blood before surgery. Note on this clonotype: Its antigen is not known.

From roughly 470 ng total RNA, TCR beta cDNA was generated with a primer in the constant region. Each TCR beta library was derived from three nested multiplex PCR rounds that employed slightly modified ARM-PCR. In TCRdb, the multiplex PCR reads were re-called with MiXCR into one record per CDR3 protein. The sample has 180,000 or so distinct CDR3 sequences, 50% to 75% seen once; the top ten hold 72%. This clonotype was sampled from a man aged 35-49 years with primary liver carcinoma and hepatitis B virus infection. Sequencing was performed on peripheral blood.

As DNA, the CDR3 is TGTGCCAGCAGTTTCTTCCTCCACGTGGGACAGGGAAATCCAACTGAAGCTTTCTTT. The encoded protein is CASSFFLHVGQGNPTEAFF. V is TRBV12-3 or TRBV12-4 and J is TRBJ1-1; 9 nucleotides match TRBD1. V shed 3 bases, J shed 5 bases, and the junction held 19 bases outside the gene matches. This CDR3 contains 19 residues.